The clone carrying this TCR beta chain was picked up a small number of times. TCRdb reprocessed the RACE reads via MiXCR and lists one record per CDR3 protein. The sample shows about 120,000 distinct CDR3 sequences, about 12% of them seen only once. CDR3 length: 14 amino acids. V lost 2 bases to trimming and J lost 6 bases, with 13 bases between them. Germline V gene sequence: CDR1 MDHEN, CDR2 SYDVKM. These data come from a study of human T cells and chemical hapten exposure. Stated time point: patch test 1, 2 weeks after DPC sensitization. Treatment defined: therapeutic diphenylcyclopropenone sensitization with weekly scalp DPC. Participating donors were patients with alopecia, aged 18 to 70 years, considered appropriate candidates for DPC.

The sequence derives from a woman between 50 and 59 years old with alopecia areata. Some clones in this sample may be carry-over from other donors' samples. The rearrangement uses TRBV28 and TRBJ1-1, with a possible D match to TRBD1 (5 bases). The sequencing here drew on whole blood, taken in connection with sensitization to the hapten diphenylcyclopropenone (DPC). In DNA form, the CDR3 reads TGTGCCAGCAGTTTACAGGGTCTGAGCCCTGAAGCTTTCTTT. Amino acids: CASSLQGLSPEAFF. The entire variable domain, with the rest obtained from reference TRBV28 and TRBJ1-1, is as follows: DVKVTQSSRYLVKRTGEKVFLECVQDMDHENMFWYRQDPGLGLRLIYFSYDVKMKEKGDIPEGYSVSREKKERFSLILESASTNQTSMYLCASSLQGLSPEAFFGQGTRLTVV.